These 3 T cell receptor beta chains share one sample of origin, sequenced in a study of vaccination and CD4 T cells after COVID-19. An Oncomine TCR Beta short-read assay was used to sequence the DNA from cultured CD4+ T cells. Using its own MiXCR run on the PCR reads, TCRdb lists one record per CDR3 protein. This sample has around 16,000 distinct CDR3 sequences, with about two fifths found just once. These receptors' targets are unknown. The treatment is: approximately 9-day PBMC culture with coronavirus spike peptide pools or control peptides (ViraFEST assay). The starting material was CD4+ T cells from blood, cultured in vitro, obtained after SARS-CoV-2 vaccination. The receptor source for this set is a human donor who had recovered from COVID-19.

The sample holds a few counts of this clonotype. The chain carries TRBV19 and TRBJ1-2; D call uncertain. Germline CDR1 LNHDA, CDR2 SQIVND (reference sequence). V was clipped by 1 base and J by 4 bases, with 13 bases between them. The CDR3 is 15 residues long. The CDR3 nucleotides are TGTGCCAGTAGTATAGCCGATGCGAAGGTCTATGGCTACACCTTC. It specifies CASSIADAKVYGYTF.

The J gene is TRBJ2-7, the V gene TRBV28; D call uncertain. With 2 bases removed from V and 3 bases from J, the gap between germline ends came to 8 bases. From germline, CDR1 is MDHEN and CDR2 SYDVKM. The CDR3 has 13 amino acids. For the CDR3, the DNA is TGTGCCAGCAGTTTAGGCATCTTCTACGAGCAGTACTTC. Translated: CASSLGIFYEQYF.

The rearrangement links TRBV20-1 to TRBJ2-2; D unresolved. CDR1 is DFQATT and CDR2 is SNEGSKA in the germline V gene (reference sequence). V lost 6 bases and J 7 bases, leaving 15 bases between the germline ends. The CDR3 contains 13 residues. CDR3 amino acids: CSAPRSENGELFF. CDR3 coding DNA: TGCAGTGCCCCGCGCAGTGAGAACGGGGAGCTGTTTTTT.